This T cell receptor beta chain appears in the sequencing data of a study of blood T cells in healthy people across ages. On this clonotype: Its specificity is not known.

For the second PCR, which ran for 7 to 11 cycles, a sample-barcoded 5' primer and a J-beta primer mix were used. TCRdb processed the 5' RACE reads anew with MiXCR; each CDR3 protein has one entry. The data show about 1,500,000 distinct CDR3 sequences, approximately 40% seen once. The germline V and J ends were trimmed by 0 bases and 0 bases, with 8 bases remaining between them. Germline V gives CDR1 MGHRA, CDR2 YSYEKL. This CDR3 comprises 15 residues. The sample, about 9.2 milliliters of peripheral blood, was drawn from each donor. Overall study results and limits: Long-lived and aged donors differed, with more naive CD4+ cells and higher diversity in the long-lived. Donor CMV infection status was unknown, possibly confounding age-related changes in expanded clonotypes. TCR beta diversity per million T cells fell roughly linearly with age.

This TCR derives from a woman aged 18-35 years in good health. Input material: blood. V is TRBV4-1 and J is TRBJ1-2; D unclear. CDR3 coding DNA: TGCGCCAGCAGCCAAGATAAAAGGGCTAACTATGGCTACACCTTC. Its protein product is CASSQDKRANYGYTF.